This T cell receptor beta chain came from a study of brain T cells in children with intractable seizures. The table came from immunoSEQ multiplex PCR; TCRdb's copy has only in-frame clones and leaves some out. The sample yields under 400,000 clones, about 93% seen once. Study-level results: Pre- and post-surgery blood differed in depth, so pre-surgery absences may be undersampling. HCMV serostatus was not known, and viral specificity came from CDR3 similarity only.

The V end was cut by 1 base, the J end by 9 bases, with 4 bases between. This CDR3 has 12 amino acids. Sample time point: blood from clinic visit 5 months post-surgery; TSC patient then seizure free. Sequencing was limited to surgery cases with top T cell transcript signatures in brain tissue. Patients received at least one anti-epileptic drug before surgery. With regard to this clone: Its antigen is as yet unknown.

This clonotype originated in a boy in the first two years of life with tuberous sclerosis and intractable seizures. The V and J genes are TRBV12-3 or TRBV12-4 and TRBJ1-6; no clear D gene. The input for sequencing was peripheral blood, taken roughly 5 months after surgery. DNA for the CDR3: TGTGCCAGCAGTTTAGGGGTTTCACCCCTCCACTTT. It yields the protein CASSLGVSPLHF.